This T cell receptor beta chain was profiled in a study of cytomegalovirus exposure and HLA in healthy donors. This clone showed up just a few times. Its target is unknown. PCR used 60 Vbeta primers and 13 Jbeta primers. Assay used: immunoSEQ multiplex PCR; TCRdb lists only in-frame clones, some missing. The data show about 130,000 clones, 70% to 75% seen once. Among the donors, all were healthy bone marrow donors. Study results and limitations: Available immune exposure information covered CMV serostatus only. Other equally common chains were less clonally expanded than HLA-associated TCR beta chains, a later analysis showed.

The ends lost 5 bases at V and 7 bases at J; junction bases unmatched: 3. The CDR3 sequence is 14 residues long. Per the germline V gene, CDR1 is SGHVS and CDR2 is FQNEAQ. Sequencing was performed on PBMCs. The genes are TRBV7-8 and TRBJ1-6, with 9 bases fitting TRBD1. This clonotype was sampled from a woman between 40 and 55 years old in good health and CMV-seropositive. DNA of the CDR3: TGTGCCAGCAGCACCGGGACAGGGAATTCACCCCTCCACTTT. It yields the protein CASSTGTGNSPLHF.